This TCR beta chain was captured in a study of blood T cell repertoires in COVID-19. In the study overall: T cells, B-cell-depleted T cells, or PBMCs supplied cDNA or gDNA.

Original data processing: Scientists estimated how many nucleated cells there were by amplifying reference gene primers. The method was immunoSEQ multiplex PCR; TCRdb's version includes in-frame clones alone and lacks a portion of them. V and J calls and clone size come straight from that table; D and trimming were deduced from the DNA. The repertoire holds hundreds of thousands of clones, with around 92% as singletons. Germline V lookup: CDR1 KGHSH, CDR2 LQKENI. The CDR3 length is 16 residues. With V trimmed by 4 bases and J by 0 bases, 5 bases remained unmatched. The chain uses TRBV18 and TRBJ2-2; 7 bases align to TRBD1. This clonotype was obtained from a woman in her 30s who had recovered from COVID-19. The sample comprised PBMCs or T cells enriched from blood (not recorded which). CDR3: CASSLGTAANTGELFF. Here the CDR3 DNA reads TGTGCCAGCTCACTCGGGACAGCCGCGAACACCGGGGAGCTGTTTTTT.